The 10 T cell receptor beta chains below come from one sample, sequenced in a study of blood T cell repertoires in COVID-19. Assay used: immunoSEQ multiplex PCR; TCRdb lists only in-frame clones, some missing. Of around 72,000 clones listed, approximately 90% are singletons. Sequencing used peripheral blood. The receptor set was obtained from a woman between 70 and 85 years old with acute or convalescent COVID-19.

The chain joins TRBV7-2 to TRBJ2-5, with D perhaps TRBD2 (5 bases). The CDR3 is 13 residues long. Trimming shortened V by 5 bases and J by 6 bases, and 13 bases separated the two germline ends. Germline CDR1 reads SGHTA; CDR2 reads FQGNSA. CDR3 in DNA: TGTGCCAGCAGCCCTGCTAGCCTAAAGACCCAGTACTTC. As protein: CASSPASLKTQYF.

The chain employs TRBV7-2 and TRBJ1-2, with 9 bases aligning to TRBD1. This CDR3 region has 14 residues. In germline, CDR1 is SGHTA, CDR2 FQGNSA. V gave up 5 bases and J gave up 3 bases; unmatched junction bases: 4. The CDR3 region is CASSRGQGDYGYTF. As DNA, the CDR3 is TGTGCCAGCAGCCGGGGACAGGGAGACTATGGCTACACCTTC.

The chain has TRBV28 and TRBJ1-2; possible D gene TRBD1, 6 bases. Germline V gives CDR1 MDHEN, CDR2 SYDVKM. The length of the CDR3 is 14 residues. V lost 9 bases, J lost 0 bases, and 14 bases lay in between. CDR3: CASARGGTNYGYTF. The CDR3 DNA reads as TGTGCCAGTGCCCGGGGGGGCACTAACTATGGCTACACCTTC.

This chain connects TRBV11-2 to TRBJ1-2; possible D gene TRBD1, 6 bases. V dropped 4 bases and J dropped 3 bases, with 21 bases sitting between them. Germline values: CDR1 SGHAT, CDR2 FQNNGV. This CDR3 has 17 residues. In nucleotides, the CDR3 is TGTGCCAGCAGCTCCTGGGAGTGGACAGCATCATACTATGGCTACACCTTC. Residues: CASSSWEWTASYYGYTF.

The V gene is TRBV5-1, the J gene TRBJ2-2; 14 bases map to TRBD2. The CDR3 has 15 residues. Germline V lookup: CDR1 SGHRS, CDR2 YFSETQ. The J segment lost 6 bases and the V segment lost 4 bases, leaving 2 bases of the junction unmatched. CDR3 protein: CASSMTSGGAGELFF. The CDR3 DNA reads as TGCGCCAGCAGCATGACTAGCGGGGGGGCCGGGGAGCTGTTTTTT.

The gene calls are TRBV6-5 and TRBJ1-1; D gene ambiguous. The CDR3 loop spans 15 amino acids. V dropped 5 bases and J dropped 0 bases, with 13 bases sitting between them. Germline CDR1 and CDR2: MNHEY and SVGAGI. The CDR3 DNA reads TGTGCCAGCAGTCCACCGCGCACCTTGAACACTGAAGCTTTCTTT. This translates into CASSPPRTLNTEAFF.

This chain links TRBV4-3 with TRBJ2-3; D is uncertain. CDR3 length equals 14 residues. Germline CDR1 LGHNA, CDR2 YSLEER. The ends were cut back, 1 base at V and 1 base at J, with 6 bases in the middle. The DNA of the CDR3 is TGCGCCAGCAGCCAAGCCAGCGGCACAGATACGCAGTATTTT. It is translated as CASSQASGTDTQYF.

The chain has TRBV12-3 or TRBV12-4 and TRBJ2-2, with D unclear. This CDR3 has 12 residues. Deletions cut 9 bases from V and 3 bases from J, with 8 bases between. CDR3 sequence reads: CASTVYTGELFF. The CDR3 coding sequence is TGTGCCAGTACAGTATACACCGGGGAGCTGTTTTTT.

This chain connects TRBV5-6 to TRBJ2-5; TRBD1 matches at 8 bases. Germline V gene sequence: CDR1 SGHDT, CDR2 YYEEEE. The CDR3 sequence is 14 residues long. V shed 4 bases, J shed 2 bases, and the junction held 4 bases outside the gene matches. In DNA form, the CDR3 reads TGTGCCAGCAGCGTAGGACAGGGTCAAGAGACCCAGTACTTC. Translated: CASSVGQGQETQYF.

The rearrangement uses TRBV15 and TRBJ1-2; TRBD1 matches at 8 bases. Germline trimming cut 5 bases from V and 4 bases from J; bases unmatched to any gene: 6. Germline loops: CDR1 LNHNV, CDR2 YYDKDF (reference sequence). The CDR3 runs to 14 residues. Here the CDR3 reads CATSGGQGPYGYTF. The CDR3 DNA reads as TGTGCCACCAGCGGAGGACAGGGACCCTATGGCTACACCTTC.